This T cell receptor (beta chain) emerged from a study of T cell responses to AZD1222 COVID-19 vaccine. Study results and limitations: Most donors were white British, females outnumbered males, and clonal diversity was possibly underestimated. Spike-specific TCR breadth rose after two AZD1222 doses, and depth rose as well. Only a handful of AZD1222 recipients, about six in all, had baseline seropositivity. Among vaccine-associated CD4 TCRs, coverage spanned spike, with dominance at 160-218 and 743-854.

V lost 7 bases and J lost 8, with 12 bases in between. The length of the CDR3 is 12 residues. As regards this clone: Its antigen is not known.

This table comes from immunoSEQ multiplex PCR, and its TCRdb copy is limited to in-frame clones, with some not included. The data hold approximately 100,000 clones, with 85% to 90% observed a single time. V is TRBV12-3 or TRBV12-4 and J is TRBJ2-1, with D possibly being TRBD1 (6 bases). This receptor was taken from an adult in good health. Sequencing was performed on peripheral blood, taken on day 0 of AZD1222 vaccination. CDR3 coding DNA: TGTGCCAGCAATCGGGACATGGATGAGCAGTTCTTC. Translating it yields CASNRDMDEQFF.